This T cell receptor (beta chain) was sequenced in a study of CD8+ T cells in alopecia areata. Overall study results and limits: Clonality was higher in lesional than normal scalp, especially in alopecia totalis/universalis. Although TCR sharing was seen in mice, sharing across patients was less clear, possibly for HLA-related reasons.

Germline V gene sequence: CDR1 LNHNV, CDR2 YYDKDF (reference sequence). Trimming removed 4 bases from V and 7 bases from J, with 17 bases in between. The CDR3 totals 15 residues. RNA extraction was followed by reverse transcription into cDNA, which acted as the sequencing template. TCRdb's table, derived via immunoSEQ multiplex PCR, lists solely in-frame clones and lacks some. The data show about 160,000 clones, 60% seen once. Treatment described: oral pan-JAK inhibitor, 5-10 mg twice daily. Sampling of alopecia areata patients yielded lesional scalp punch biopsies as well as peripheral blood. Concerning this clone: As yet, its antigen is unknown.

This rearrangement joins TRBV15 to TRBJ1-5, with D tentatively TRBD1 (6 bases). The sequence derives from a human donor with alopecia areata. This material consisted of CD4+ T cells sorted from blood, taken at week 24, from a patient treated with tofacitinib. This CDR3 is CATSKETGYWQPQHF. DNA for the CDR3: TGTGCCACCAGCAAAGAGACAGGTTATTGGCAGCCCCAGCATTTT. Together with reference TRBV15 and TRBJ1-5, the CDR3 gives the full variable domain: DAMVIQNPRYQVTQFGKPVTLSCSQTLNHNVMYWYQQKSSQAPKLLFHYYDKDFNNEADTPDNFQSRRPNTSFCFLDIRSPGLGDTAMYLCATSKETGYWQPQHFGDGTRLSIL.